The sample holds one count of the clone carrying this TCR beta chain. The record originates from a study of memory CD4+ T cells and cytomegalovirus serostatus. Study overall: This sample comes from healthy Belgian adults, eight or nine CMV seropositive, approximately 23 seronegative.

CDR3 length: 17 residues. Germline loops: CDR1 SGHTA, CDR2 FQGNSA. V gave up 5 bases and J gave up 1 base, with 18 bases separating them. Sequenced by immunoSEQ multiplex PCR; TCRdb stores in-frame clones only, minus some. Of some 58,000 clones detected, roughly three quarters appear once; the ten largest clones hold roughly 0.94%. The sort gate was single viable CD3+CD4+CD8-CD45RO+ cells for memory CD4+ T cells. The sequencing sample was made of memory CD4+ T cells from blood. The sequence came from an adult in good health and CMV-seronegative. The rearrangement links TRBV7-2 to TRBJ2-1, with a possible D match to TRBD1 (6 bases). The CDR3 sequence: CASSPRRGRGSYNEQFF. Written as DNA, the CDR3 is TGTGCCAGCAGCCCCAGACGCGGAAGGGGGTCCTACAATGAGCAGTTCTTC.